This paragraph reports one TCR beta chain. Its target antigen remains unknown. Per-nucleotide qualities are absent, and no much larger clonotype sits a single base away. The germline ends are 8 bases apart after V is trimmed by 2 bases and J by 0 bases. Per the germline V gene, SGHAT is the CDR1 and FQNNGV is the CDR2. The CDR3 holds 15 amino acids from the cysteine to the phenylalanine. CDR3 DNA is the only sequence kept; it has 45 bases, read in frame from the first base. One collaborating source in Seattle enrolled patients while the patients were actively infected and followed the patients over time throughout the course of disease. Whole blood was collected in K2EDTA tubes by collaborating institutions according to the institutions' own protocols. Collaborator samples were shipped for TCRbeta analysis as frozen whole blood, isolated PBMCs, or DNA extracted from either sample type. TCRbeta CDR3 regions were amplified from genomic DNA by means of the immunoSEQ Assay, a bias-controlled multiplex PCR. The authors' analysis ran thus. The number of nucleated cells in each sample was estimated by amplification of reference gene primers within the assay. Sequence reads were collapsed and filtered to measure the absolute abundance of every unique TCRbeta CDR3 rearrangement. For each sample, productive Simpson clonality was calculated by taking the square root of Simpson's diversity index across productive rearrangements. The immuneACCESS repertoire file appears here via TCRdb, limited to in-frame rearrangements. These files lack a portion of the clones; in checked studies, under half of the deficit traces to unresolved V genes, and the cause of the others is not known. V and J calls and clone size follow that table, whereas D and trimming were derived from the DNA. Recorded for this sample are roughly 300,000 clones; less than 90% of them occurred a single time. About 12% of the sample lies in the top ten.

This sample was taken from a study of blood T cell repertoires in COVID-19 (dated by TCRdb to 2019 to 2021). Background on the whole study: Samples covering the acute and convalescent phases of COVID-19 were provided by collaborators in the United States, Italy and Spain. The material from the prospective study consisted of cDNA or gDNA derived from T cells, B-cell-depleted T cells, or PBMCs. Subjects who had been exposed to COVID-19, were actively infected with it, or had recovered from it provided the deeply sampled blood TCRbeta repertoires that made up the dataset. The repertoires were released in a freely available public database meant as a resource for research on the immune response to SARS-CoV-2. Samples came from the ongoing ImmuneRACE study (first 160 participants) plus 1,254 subjects from 6 global collaborators. Nearly every sample came with metadata listing a de-identified subject ID, COVID-19 status, age in years and sex. Where available, HLA class I and class II types were taken from metadata supplied by the sample provider and were not determined by assay-based typing. Beyond this particular receptor, the publication reports: Clinical and demographic metadata were provided uncurated, with the amount varying by source and participant.

Recombination connected TRBV11-2 to TRBJ1-3; TRBD1 might be the D gene, on 5 matching bases. Sequencing was carried out using peripheral blood. The clonotype originates from a woman younger than 45 with COVID-19, enrolled during active disease. The bases read TGTGCCAGCAGCTTACCGGACAACTCTGGAAACACCATATATTTT. It encodes CASSLPDNSGNTIYF.